These T cell receptor beta chains were read from a single sample in a study of blood T cell repertoires in COVID-19. TCRdb keeps only in-frame clones here, not all; method: immunoSEQ multiplex PCR. The top ten clones hold under 4% of a sample with 350,000 to 450,000 clones, 85% of them seen once. Sequenced: peripheral blood. Receptors were obtained from a woman in her late teens or twenties with acute or convalescent COVID-19. The CDR3 runs from the conserved cysteine through the conserved F or W.

J gene | V gene | CDR3 protein
TRBJ2-5 | TRBV28 | CASSEGNQETQYF
TRBJ1-4 | TRBV13 | CASSSTQGINEKLFF
TRBJ2-7 | TRBV28 | CASSLGGYEQYF
TRBJ2-5 | TRBV7-9 | CASSLAGQMETQYF
TRBJ1-2 | TRBV9 | CASSVGISGTGAYGYTF
TRBJ2-7 | TRBV11-3 | CASSKQGAIHEQYF
TRBJ2-1 | TRBV11-2 | CASSFFGLAGDEQFF
TRBJ1-2 | TRBV2 | CASSRQGADYGYTF
TRBJ2-3 | TRBV10-1 | CASSDQDRLASTDTQYF
TRBJ2-5 | TRBV24-1 | CATSDIWREGQETQYF
TRBJ1-2 | TRBV12-5 | CASGTGNIIGGYTF
TRBJ1-2 | TRBV30 | CAWSHSGTGVRYTF
TRBJ2-1 | TRBV7-9 | CASSLDLAVYNEQFF
TRBJ2-2 | TRBV6-5 | CASSYDRNTGELFF
TRBJ1-6 | TRBV24-1 | CATSDSTYNSPLHF
TRBJ1-6 | TRBV3-1/TRBV3-2 | CASSPRGQESPLHF